The clone carrying this T cell receptor beta chain was counted only a few times. The sample contains more than one DNA sequence encoding this CDR3. This record belongs to a study of blood T cell repertoires in COVID-19. Germline loops: CDR1 KGHSH, CDR2 LQKENI. V lost 6 bases, J lost 4 bases, and 10 bases stayed unmatched. This CDR3 has 15 amino acids. Using immunoSEQ multiplex PCR, the repertoire was profiled, and TCRdb retains in-frame clones only, with some absent. The data contain about 210,000 clones, 80% of them singletons. The clonotype was recovered from a man aged 30 to 39 with acute COVID-19. The rearrangement links TRBV18 to TRBJ1-2, with 8 bases lining up with TRBD1. The sequencing input was PBMCs or T cells enriched from blood (not recorded which). The CDR3: CASSPLDRGSYGYTF. The CDR3 DNA follows: TGTGCCAGCTCGCCCCTAGACAGGGGTTCCTATGGCTACACCTTC.